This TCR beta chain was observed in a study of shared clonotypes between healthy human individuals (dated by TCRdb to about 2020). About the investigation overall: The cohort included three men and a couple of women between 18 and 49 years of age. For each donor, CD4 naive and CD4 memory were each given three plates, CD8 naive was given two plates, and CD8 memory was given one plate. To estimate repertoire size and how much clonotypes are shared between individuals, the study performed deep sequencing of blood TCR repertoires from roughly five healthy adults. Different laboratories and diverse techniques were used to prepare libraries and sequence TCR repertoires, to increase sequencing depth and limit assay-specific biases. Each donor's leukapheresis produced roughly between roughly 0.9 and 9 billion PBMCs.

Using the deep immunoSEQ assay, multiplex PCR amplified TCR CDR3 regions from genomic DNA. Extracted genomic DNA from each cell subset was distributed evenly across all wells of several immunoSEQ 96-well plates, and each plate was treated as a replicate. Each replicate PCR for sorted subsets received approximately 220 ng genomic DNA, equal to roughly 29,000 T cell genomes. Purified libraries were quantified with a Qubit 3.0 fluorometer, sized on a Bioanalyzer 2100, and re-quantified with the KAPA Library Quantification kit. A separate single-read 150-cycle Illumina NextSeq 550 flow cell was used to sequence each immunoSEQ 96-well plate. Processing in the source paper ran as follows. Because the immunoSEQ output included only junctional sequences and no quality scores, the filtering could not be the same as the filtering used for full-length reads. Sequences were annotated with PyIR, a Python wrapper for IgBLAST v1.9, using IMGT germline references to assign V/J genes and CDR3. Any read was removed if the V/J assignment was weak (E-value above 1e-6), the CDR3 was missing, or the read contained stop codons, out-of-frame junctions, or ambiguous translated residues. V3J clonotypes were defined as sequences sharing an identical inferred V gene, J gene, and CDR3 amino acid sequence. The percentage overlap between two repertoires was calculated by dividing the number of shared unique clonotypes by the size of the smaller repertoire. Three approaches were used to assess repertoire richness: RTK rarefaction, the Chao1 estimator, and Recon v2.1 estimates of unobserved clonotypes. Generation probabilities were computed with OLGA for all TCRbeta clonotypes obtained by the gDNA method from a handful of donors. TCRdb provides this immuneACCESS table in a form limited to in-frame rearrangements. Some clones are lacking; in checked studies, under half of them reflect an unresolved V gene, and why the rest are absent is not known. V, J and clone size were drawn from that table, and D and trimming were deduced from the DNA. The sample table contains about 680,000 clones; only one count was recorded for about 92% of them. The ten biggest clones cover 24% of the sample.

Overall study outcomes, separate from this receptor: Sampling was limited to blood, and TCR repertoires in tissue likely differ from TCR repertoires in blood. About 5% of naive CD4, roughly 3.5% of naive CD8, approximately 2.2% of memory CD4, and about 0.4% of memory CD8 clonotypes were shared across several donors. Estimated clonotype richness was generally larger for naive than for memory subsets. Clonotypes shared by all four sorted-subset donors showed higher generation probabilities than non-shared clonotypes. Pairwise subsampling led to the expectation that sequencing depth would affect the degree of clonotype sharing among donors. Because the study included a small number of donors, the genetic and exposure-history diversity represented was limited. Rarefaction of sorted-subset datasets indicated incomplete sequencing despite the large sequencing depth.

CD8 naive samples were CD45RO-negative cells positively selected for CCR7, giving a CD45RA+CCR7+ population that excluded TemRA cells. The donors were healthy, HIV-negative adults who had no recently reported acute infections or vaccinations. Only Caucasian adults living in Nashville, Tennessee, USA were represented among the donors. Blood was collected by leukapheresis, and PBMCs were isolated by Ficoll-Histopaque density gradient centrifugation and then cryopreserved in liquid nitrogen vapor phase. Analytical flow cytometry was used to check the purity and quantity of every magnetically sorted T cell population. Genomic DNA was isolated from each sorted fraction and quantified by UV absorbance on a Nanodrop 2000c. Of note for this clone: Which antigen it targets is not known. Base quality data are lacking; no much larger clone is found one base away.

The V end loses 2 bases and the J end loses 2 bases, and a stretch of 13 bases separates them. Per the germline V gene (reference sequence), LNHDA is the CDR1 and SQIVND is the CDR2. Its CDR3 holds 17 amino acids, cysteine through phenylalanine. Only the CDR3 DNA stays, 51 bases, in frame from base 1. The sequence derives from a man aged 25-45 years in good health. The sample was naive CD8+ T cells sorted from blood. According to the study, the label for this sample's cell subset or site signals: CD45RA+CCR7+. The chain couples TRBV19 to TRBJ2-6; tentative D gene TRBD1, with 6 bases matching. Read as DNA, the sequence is TGTGCCAGTAGTATATTGAAACCAGGGGCTGGGGCCAACGTCCTGACTTTC. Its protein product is CASSILKPGAGANVLTF.